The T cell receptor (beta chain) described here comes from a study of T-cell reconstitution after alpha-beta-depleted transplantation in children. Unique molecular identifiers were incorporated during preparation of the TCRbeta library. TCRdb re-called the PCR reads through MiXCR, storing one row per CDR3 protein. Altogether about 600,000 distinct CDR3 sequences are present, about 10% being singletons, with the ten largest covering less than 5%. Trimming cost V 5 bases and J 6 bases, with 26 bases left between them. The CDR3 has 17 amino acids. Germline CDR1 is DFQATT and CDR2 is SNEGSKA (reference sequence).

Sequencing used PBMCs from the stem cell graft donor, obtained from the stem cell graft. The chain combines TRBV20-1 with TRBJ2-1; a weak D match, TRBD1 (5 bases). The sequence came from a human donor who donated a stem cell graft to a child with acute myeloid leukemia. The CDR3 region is CSASPERRTTWGNEQFF. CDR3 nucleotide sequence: TGCAGTGCTTCCCCCGAACGGCGGACAACATGGGGCAATGAGCAGTTCTTC.